This TCR beta chain came from a study of blood T cell repertoires in COVID-19. The overall study: The analysed material was cDNA or gDNA that came from T cells, B-cell-depleted T cells, or PBMCs.

CDR1 is LNHDA, CDR2 SQIVND, per germline (reference sequence). Trimming removed 2 bases from V and 9 bases from J; junction bases left unmatched: 10. This CDR3 comprises 15 residues. The table came from immunoSEQ multiplex PCR; TCRdb's copy has only in-frame clones and leaves some out. In the table there are 13,000 to 15,000 clones, roughly 80% of which are singletons. The chain is built from TRBV19 and TRBJ2-1, with 7 positions matching TRBD1. The receptor was derived from a human donor in a cohort sampled during active COVID-19. The specimen sequenced was peripheral blood. In nucleotides, the CDR3 is TGTGCCAGTAGTATATTGACAGGGTCGTCTGCTGAGCAGTTCTTC. It codes for CASSILTGSSAEQFF.